This T cell receptor (beta chain) was obtained from a study of OX40 agonist ivuxolimab in advanced cancers. Notes on the study in general: Determination of antigen specificity was not performed for the expanded peripheral T cells. Dosing at 0.1 to 3.0 mg/kg was accompanied by clonal expansion of CD4+ and CD8+ blood T cells by week 6.

Germline CDR1 and CDR2: MNHEY and SVGAGI. The ends lost 8 bases at V and 4 bases at J; junction bases unmatched: 11. CDR3 length: 15 amino acids. Baseline was the first blood sampling point, followed by cycle 4 day 1 and cycle 7 day 1. TCRdb's table, derived via immunoSEQ multiplex PCR, lists solely in-frame clones and lacks some. There are some 86,000 clones in the sample; more than 85% occur only once, and approximately 6.9% lies in the top ten. This clone was seen only once. The antigen is not known. The chain couples TRBV6-5 to TRBJ1-1, with 9 nucleotides matching TRBD1. The input for sequencing was CD4+ or CD8+ T cells sorted from blood, taken in a trial of the OX40 agonist ivuxolimab. This TCR was recovered from an adult with an advanced solid tumor such as melanoma, head and neck, liver or kidney cancer. This CDR3 is CASAWPGQGSTEAFF. The CDR3 region has the DNA TGTGCCAGCGCATGGCCGGGACAGGGAAGCACTGAAGCTTTCTTT.